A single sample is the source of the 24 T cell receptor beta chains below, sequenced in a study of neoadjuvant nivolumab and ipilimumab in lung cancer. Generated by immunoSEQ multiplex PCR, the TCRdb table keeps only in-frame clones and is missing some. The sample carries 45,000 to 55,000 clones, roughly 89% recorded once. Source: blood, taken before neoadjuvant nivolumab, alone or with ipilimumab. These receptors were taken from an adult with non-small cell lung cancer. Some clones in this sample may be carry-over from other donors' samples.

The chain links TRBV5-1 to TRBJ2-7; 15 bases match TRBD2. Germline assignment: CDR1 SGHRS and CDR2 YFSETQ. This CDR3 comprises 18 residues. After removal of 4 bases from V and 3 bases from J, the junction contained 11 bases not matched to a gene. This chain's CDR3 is CASSPGLAGGPTNYEQYF. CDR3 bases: TGCGCCAGCAGCCCCGGACTAGCGGGAGGGCCAACTAACTACGAGCAGTACTTC.

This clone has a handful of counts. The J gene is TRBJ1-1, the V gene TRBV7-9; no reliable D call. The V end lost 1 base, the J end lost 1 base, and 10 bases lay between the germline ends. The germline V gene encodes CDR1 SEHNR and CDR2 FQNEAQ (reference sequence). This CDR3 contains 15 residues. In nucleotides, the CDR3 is TGTGCCAGCAGCTTAGGGTCTGGGAGGAACACTGAAGCTTTCTTT. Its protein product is CASSLGSGRNTEAFF.

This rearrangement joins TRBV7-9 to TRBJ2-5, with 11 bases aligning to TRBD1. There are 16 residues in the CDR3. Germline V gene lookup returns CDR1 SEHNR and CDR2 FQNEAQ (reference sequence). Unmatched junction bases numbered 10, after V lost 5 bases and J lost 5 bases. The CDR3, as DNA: TGTGCCAGCAGCGCAATATGGGACAGGGGGAGGGAGACCCAGTACTTC. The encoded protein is CASSAIWDRGRETQYF.

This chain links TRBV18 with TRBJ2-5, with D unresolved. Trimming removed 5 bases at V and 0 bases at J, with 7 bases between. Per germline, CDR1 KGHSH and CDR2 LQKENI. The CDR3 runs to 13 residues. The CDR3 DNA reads TGTGCCAGCTCAACGTCGTACCAAGAGACCCAGTACTTC. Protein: CASSTSYQETQYF.

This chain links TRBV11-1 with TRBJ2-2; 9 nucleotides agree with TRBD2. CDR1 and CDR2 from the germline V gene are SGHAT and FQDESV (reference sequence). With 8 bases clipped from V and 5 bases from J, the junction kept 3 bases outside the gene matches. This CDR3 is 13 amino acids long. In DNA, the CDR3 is TGTGCCAGCGGCGGGAGGGCAACCGGGGAGCTGTTTTTT. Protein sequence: CASGGRATGELFF.

In DNA, the CDR3 is TGTGCCAGCAGCGTTGGTGAGTCGGCCAATCAGCCCCAGCATTTT. Amino acids: CASSVGESANQPQHF. The V call is TRBV9, the J call TRBJ1-5; no definite D call. This CDR3 region has 15 residues. V dropped 2 bases and J dropped 3 bases, with 12 bases sitting between them. CDR1 is SGDLS and CDR2 is YYNGEE in the germline V gene.

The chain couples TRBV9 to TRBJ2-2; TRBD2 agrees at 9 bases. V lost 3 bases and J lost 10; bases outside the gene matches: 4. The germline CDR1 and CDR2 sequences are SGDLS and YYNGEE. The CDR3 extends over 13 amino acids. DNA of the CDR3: TGTGCCAGCAGCGCGGGACTAGCCGCGGAGCTGTTTTTT. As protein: CASSAGLAAELFF.

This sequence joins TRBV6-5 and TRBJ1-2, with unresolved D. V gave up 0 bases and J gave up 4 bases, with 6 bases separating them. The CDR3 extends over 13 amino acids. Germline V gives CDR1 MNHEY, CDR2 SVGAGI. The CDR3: CASSYSVLYGYTF. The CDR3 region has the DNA TGTGCCAGCAGTTACTCGGTTCTCTATGGCTACACCTTC.

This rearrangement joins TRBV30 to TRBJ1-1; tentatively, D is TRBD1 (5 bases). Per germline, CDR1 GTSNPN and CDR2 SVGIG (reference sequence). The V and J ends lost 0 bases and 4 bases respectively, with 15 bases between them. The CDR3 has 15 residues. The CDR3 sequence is CAWSVRRQLSTEAFF. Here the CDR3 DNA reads TGTGCCTGGAGTGTAAGGAGACAGTTAAGCACTGAAGCTTTCTTT.

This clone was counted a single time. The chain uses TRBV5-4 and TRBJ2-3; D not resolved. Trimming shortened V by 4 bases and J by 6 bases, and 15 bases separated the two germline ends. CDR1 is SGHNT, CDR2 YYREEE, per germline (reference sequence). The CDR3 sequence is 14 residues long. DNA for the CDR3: TGTGCCAGCAGCCTCGGGCTCAGTAGGGATACGCAGTATTTT. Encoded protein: CASSLGLSRDTQYF.

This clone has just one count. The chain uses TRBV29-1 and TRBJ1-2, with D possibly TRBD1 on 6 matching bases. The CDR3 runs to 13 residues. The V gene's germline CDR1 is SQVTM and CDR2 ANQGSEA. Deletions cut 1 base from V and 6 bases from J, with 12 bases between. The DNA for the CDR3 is TGCAGCGTTGAAGGGTCCAACAGGGATGGCTACACCTTC. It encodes CSVEGSNRDGYTF.

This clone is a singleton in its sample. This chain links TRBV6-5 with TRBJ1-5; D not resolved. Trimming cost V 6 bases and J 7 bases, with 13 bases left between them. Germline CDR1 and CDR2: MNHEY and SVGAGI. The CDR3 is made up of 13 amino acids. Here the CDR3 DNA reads TGTGCCAGCAGCACCACGGGGTTACAGCCCCAGCATTTT. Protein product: CASSTTGLQPQHF.

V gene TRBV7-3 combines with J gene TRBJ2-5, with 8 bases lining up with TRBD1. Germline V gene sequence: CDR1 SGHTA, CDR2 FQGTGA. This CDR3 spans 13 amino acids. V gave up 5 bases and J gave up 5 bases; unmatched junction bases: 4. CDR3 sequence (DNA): TGTGCCAGCAGCGCGGACAGGGCCGAGACCCAGTACTTC. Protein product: CASSADRAETQYF.

This CDR3 is CAWSVQGGVELFF. The CDR3 region has the DNA TGTGCCTGGAGTGTACAGGGCGGGGTGGAACTGTTTTTT. The chain combines TRBV30 with TRBJ1-4; the D gene is possibly TRBD1 (6 bases). Germline V lookup: CDR1 GTSNPN, CDR2 SVGIG (reference sequence). The CDR3 totals 13 residues. V gave up 0 bases and J gave up 12 bases, with 14 bases separating them.

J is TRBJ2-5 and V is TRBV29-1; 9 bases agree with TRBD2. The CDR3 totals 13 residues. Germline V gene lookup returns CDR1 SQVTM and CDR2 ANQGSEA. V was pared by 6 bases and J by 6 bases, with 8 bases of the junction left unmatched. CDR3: CSVVAGAGKTQYF. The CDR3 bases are TGCAGCGTCGTAGCGGGAGCGGGGAAGACCCAGTACTTC.

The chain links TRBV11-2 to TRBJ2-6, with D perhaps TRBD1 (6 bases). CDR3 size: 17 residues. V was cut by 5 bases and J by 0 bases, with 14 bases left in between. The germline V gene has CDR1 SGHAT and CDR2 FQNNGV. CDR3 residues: CASSQGGRFSGANVLTF. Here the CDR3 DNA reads TGTGCCAGCAGCCAAGGGGGTCGGTTCTCTGGGGCCAACGTCCTGACTTTC.

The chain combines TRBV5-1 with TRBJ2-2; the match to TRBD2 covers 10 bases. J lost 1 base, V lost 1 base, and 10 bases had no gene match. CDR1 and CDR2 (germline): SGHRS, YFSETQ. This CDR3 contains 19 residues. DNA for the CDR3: TGCGCCAGCAGCTTGACCTATACTAGCGGGACCGAGAACACCGGGGAGCTGTTTTTT. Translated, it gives CASSLTYTSGTENTGELFF.

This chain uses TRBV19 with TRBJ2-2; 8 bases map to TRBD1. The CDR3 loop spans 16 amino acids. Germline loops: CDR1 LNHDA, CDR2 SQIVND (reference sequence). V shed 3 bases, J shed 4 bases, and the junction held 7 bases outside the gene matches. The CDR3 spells CASSIWTGLSTGELFF. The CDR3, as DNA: TGTGCCAGTAGTATTTGGACAGGGTTGAGCACCGGGGAGCTGTTTTTT.

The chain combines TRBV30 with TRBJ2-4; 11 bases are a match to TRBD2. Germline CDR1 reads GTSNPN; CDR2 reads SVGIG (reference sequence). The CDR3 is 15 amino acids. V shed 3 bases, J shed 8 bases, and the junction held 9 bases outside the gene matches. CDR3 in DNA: TGTGCCTGGAGCCGTAGCGGGAGGGCTAGGGACATTCAGTACTTC. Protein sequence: CAWSRSGRARDIQYF.

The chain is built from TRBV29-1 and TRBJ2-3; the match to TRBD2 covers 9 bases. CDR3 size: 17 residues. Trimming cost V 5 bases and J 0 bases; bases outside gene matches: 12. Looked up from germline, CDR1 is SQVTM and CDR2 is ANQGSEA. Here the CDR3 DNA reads TGCAGCGTTTCACCGACTAGCGGAGTCGCTAGCACAGATACGCAGTATTTT. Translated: CSVSPTSGVASTDTQYF.

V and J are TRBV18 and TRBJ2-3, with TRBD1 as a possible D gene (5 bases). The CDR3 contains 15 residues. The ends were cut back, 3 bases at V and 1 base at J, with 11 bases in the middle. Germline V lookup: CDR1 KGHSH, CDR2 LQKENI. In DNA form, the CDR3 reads TGTGCCAGCTCACCGCGCCAGGGTGGCACAGATACGCAGTATTTT. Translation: CASSPRQGGTDTQYF. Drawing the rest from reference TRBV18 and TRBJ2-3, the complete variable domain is NAGVMQNPRHLVRRRGQEARLRCSPMKGHSHVYWYRQLPEEGLKFMVYLQKENIIDESGMPKERFSAEFPKEGPSILRIQQVVRGDSAAYFCASSPRQGGTDTQYFGPGTRLTVL.

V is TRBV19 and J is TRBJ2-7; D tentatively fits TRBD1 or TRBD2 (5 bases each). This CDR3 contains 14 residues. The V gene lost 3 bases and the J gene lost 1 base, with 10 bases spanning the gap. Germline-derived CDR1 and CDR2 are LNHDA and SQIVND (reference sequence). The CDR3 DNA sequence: TGTGCCAGTAGTATCGGGACCTCATCCTACGAGCAGTACTTC. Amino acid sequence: CASSIGTSSYEQYF.

CDR3 sequence (DNA): TGTGCCAGCTCACCGTTCGAAGCGGCTCAGCCCCAGCATTTT. Amino acid sequence: CASSPFEAAQPQHF. This chain uses TRBV18 with TRBJ1-5, with D unresolved. Looked up from germline, CDR1 is KGHSH and CDR2 is LQKENI. V lost 3 bases and J lost 6, with 12 bases in between. CDR3 length equals 14 residues.

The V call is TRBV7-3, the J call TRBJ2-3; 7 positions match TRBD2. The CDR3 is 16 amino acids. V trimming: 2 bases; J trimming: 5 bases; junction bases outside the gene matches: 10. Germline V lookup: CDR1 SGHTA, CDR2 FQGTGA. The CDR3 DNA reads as TGTGCCAGCAGCTTAGGGGGGGGACTCCCGCGAGATACGCAGTATTTT. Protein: CASSLGGGLPRDTQYF.